The T cell receptor (beta chain) described here comes from a study of sequential checkpoint blockade in melanoma. Study-level information: Randomization was 1:1 between first-line nivolumab→ipilimumab and ipilimumab→nivolumab. Both treatment sequences were followed by maintenance nivolumab.

Documented treatment: randomized to nivolumab then ipilimumab (arm A) or the reverse (arm B). No patient had prior DNA-damaging chemotherapy. Live CD3+CD8+ CD19− CD56− cells were sorted from PBMCs. The protocol was immunoSEQ multiplex PCR, while the TCRdb copy is restricted to in-frame clones and leaves out a portion. This sample yields tens of thousands of clones, of which 80% to 90% are seen a single time; 9.5% to 13% belongs to the top ten. The J segment lost 0 bases and the V segment lost 6 bases, leaving 7 bases of the junction unmatched. CDR1 MDHEN and CDR2 SYDVKM come from the germline V gene. CDR3 length: 16 amino acids.

The input for sequencing was CD8+ T cells sorted from blood (inferred from file names), taken from a patient given nivolumab and ipilimumab in sequence. The chain recombines TRBV28 with TRBJ2-2, with 7 bases aligning to TRBD2. The origin of this receptor is a human donor with melanoma. The CDR3 nucleotides are TGTGCCAGCAGCCTCCCGCGGGGGACGAACACCGGGGAGCTGTTTTTT. Translation: CASSLPRGTNTGELFF.